This T cell receptor beta chain stems from a study of T cells in Graves' hyperthyroidism and ophthalmopathy. Ten or more counts support this clonotype. The CDR3 is 12 amino acids. The germline V gene encodes CDR1 SQVTM and CDR2 ANQGSEA. V dropped 4 bases and J dropped 8 bases, with 14 bases sitting between them. Each ophthalmopathy patient scored at least 3 on the Clinical Activity Score and at least 4 on NOSPECS grade, with duration under 3 months. PBMCs were sourced from less than 12 ml fresh peripheral blood. The investigators amplified TCR beta CDR3 regions from RNA transcripts. When the TCR CDR3 underwent first-round RT-PCR, the HTBI primer set was used. MiXCR was run by TCRdb on the multiplex PCR reads, yielding one entry per CDR3 protein. Of about 250,000 distinct CDR3 sequences listed, approximately 25% are singletons.

This clonotype was obtained from a woman aged 40 to 50 with Graves' ophthalmopathy. J is TRBJ1-2 and V is TRBV29-1; D is ambiguous. The sequenced material came from blood. The CDR3 nucleotides read TGCAGCGTTGTGAGGCAGGTGGAGGGCTACACCTTC. It yields the protein CSVVRQVEGYTF.